Listed below are T cell receptor beta chains from one sample, sequenced in a study of blood T cell repertoires in COVID-19. TCRdb's copy holds only in-frame clones and misses some; the assay was immunoSEQ multiplex PCR. The table lists about 240,000 clones, around 89% of them singletons, with 3.5% to 4.5% in the top ten. The sequenced material came from PBMCs or T cells enriched from blood (not recorded which). These receptors were obtained from a woman in her twenties or thirties who had recovered from COVID-19. Each CDR3 is given with its conserved first and last residue. The D gene is left open where the match is weak.

>TRBV28|TRBD1
CASSRISGQGASYEQYF
>TRBV6-2/TRBV6-3|-
CASSQAFYEQYF
>TRBV28|TRBD2
CASGRTFPLAGGPKFF
>TRBV7-9|-
CASSRQRAHGDTEAFF
>TRBV9|TRBD2
CASSVAVGSGAQETQYF
>TRBV11-1|-
CASSPGTLYTEAFF
>TRBV18|TRBD1
CASSSQGAIPGEQYF
>TRBV7-9|TRBD2
CASSLSGTSFLDYNEQFF
>TRBV4-3|TRBD1
CASSQDWGQLYEQYF
>TRBV28|-
CASSLVDTRYGYTF
>TRBV27|-
CASSNTGDFYEQYF